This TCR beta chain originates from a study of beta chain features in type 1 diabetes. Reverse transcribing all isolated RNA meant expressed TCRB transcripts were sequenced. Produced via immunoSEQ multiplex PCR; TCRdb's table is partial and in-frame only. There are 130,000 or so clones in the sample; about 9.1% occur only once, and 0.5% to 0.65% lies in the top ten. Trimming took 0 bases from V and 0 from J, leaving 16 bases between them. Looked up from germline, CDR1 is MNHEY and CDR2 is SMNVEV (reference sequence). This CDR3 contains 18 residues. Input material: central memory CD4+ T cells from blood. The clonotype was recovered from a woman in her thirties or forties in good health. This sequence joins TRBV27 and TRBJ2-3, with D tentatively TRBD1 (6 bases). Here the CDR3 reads CASSLSPGVKTSTDTQYF. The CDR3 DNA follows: TGTGCCAGCAGTTTATCGCCAGGGGTCAAAACTAGCACAGATACGCAGTATTTT.